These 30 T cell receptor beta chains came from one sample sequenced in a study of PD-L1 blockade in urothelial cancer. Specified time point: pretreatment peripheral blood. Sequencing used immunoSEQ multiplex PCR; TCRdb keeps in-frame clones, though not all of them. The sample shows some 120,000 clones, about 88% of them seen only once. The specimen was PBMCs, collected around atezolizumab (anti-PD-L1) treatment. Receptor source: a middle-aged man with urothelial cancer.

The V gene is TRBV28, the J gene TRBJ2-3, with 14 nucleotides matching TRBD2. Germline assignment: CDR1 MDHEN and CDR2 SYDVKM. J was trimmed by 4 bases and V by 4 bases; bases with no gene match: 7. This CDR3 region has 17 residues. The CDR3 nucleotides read TGTGCCAGCAGTTCCGGGACTAGCGGGAGTTGGTCAGATACGCAGTATTTT. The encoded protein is CASSSGTSGSWSDTQYF.

The CDR3 loop reads CASSALAASSTDTQYF. CDR3 DNA sequence: TGTGCCAGCAGTGCACTAGCGGCATCTAGCACAGATACGCAGTATTTT. This chain links TRBV6-1 with TRBJ2-3; 8 bases agree with TRBD2. This CDR3 region has 16 residues. CDR1 and CDR2 (germline): MNHNS, SASEGT. J lost 0 bases, V lost 4 bases, and 6 bases had no gene match.

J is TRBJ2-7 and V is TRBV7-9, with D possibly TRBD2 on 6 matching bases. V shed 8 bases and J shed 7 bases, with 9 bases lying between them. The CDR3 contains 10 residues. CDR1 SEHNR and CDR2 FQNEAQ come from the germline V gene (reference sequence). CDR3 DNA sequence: TGTGCCAGCGGTGGGGGGGAGCAGTACTTC. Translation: CASGGGEQYF.

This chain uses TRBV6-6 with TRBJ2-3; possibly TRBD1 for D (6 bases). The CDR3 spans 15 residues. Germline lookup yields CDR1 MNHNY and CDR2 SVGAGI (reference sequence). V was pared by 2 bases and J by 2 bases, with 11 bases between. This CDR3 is CASSYGTGYTDTQYF. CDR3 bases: TGTGCCAGCAGTTACGGCACAGGGTACACAGATACGCAGTATTTT.

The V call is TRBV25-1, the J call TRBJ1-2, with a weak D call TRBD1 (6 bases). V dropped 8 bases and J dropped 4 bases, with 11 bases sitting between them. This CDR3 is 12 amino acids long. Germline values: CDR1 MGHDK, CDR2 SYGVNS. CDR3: CASATGSYGYTF. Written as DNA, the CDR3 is TGTGCCAGCGCCACAGGGAGCTATGGCTACACCTTC.

CDR3 bases: TGTGCCAGCAGCGTAGGGGGACTAGCGGGAGTGGAGGAGCAGTACTTC. The encoded protein is CASSVGGLAGVEEQYF. The rearrangement uses TRBV9 and TRBJ2-7; 14 bases fit TRBD2. The CDR3 is 16 amino acids. CDR1 is SGDLS and CDR2 is YYNGEE in the germline V gene. The trim removed 0 bases at V and 7 bases at J, leaving 6 bases unmatched.

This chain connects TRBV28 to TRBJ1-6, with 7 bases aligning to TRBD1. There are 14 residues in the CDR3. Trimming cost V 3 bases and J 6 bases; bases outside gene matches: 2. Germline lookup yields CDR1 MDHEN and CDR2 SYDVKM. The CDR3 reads CASSLGTVNSPLHF. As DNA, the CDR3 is TGTGCCAGCAGTTTGGGGACAGTTAATTCACCCCTCCACTTT.

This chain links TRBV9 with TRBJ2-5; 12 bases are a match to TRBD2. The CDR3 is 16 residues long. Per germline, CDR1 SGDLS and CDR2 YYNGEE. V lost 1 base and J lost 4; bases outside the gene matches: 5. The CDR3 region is CASSVTSGRLGETQYF. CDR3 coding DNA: TGTGCCAGCAGCGTAACTAGCGGGAGGTTGGGAGAGACCCAGTACTTC. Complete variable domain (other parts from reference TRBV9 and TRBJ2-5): DSGVTQTPKHLITATGQRVTLRCSPRSGDLSVYWYQQSLDQGLQFLIQYYNGEERAKGNILERFSAQQFPDLHSELNLSSLELGDSALYFCASSVTSGRLGETQYFGPGTRLLVL.

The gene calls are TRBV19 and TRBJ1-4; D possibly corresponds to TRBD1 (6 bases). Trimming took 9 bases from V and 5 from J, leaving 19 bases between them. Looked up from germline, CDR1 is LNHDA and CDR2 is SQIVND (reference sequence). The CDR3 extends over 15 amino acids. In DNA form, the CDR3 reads TGTGCCAGCCGGCCGCGGGGGGGCATAAATGAAAAACTGTTTTTT. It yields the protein CASRPRGGINEKLFF.

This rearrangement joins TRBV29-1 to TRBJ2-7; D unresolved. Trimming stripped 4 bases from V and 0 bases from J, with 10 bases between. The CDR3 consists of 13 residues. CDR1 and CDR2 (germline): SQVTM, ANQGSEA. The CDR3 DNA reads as TGCAGCGTTGTCAGGCTAATCTCCTACGAGCAGTACTTC. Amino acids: CSVVRLISYEQYF.

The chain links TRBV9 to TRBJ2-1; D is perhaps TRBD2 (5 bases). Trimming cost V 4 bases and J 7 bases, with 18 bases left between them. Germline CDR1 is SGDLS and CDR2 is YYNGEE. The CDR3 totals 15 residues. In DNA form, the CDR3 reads TGTGCCAGCAGCATTCTAGCCGCCGACGGGAATGAGCAGTTCTTC. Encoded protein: CASSILAADGNEQFF.

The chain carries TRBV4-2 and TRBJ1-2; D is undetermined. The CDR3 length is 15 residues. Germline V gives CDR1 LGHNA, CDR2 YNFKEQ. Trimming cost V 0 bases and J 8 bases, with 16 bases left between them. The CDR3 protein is CASSQEQSVTRGYTF. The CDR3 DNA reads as TGTGCCAGCAGCCAAGAACAATCAGTTACTAGGGGCTACACCTTC.

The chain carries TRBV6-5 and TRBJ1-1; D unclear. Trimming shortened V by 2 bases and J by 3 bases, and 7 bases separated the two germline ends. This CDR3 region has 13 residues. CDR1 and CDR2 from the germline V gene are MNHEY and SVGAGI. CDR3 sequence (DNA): TGTGCCAGCAGTTACCGCGGGGACACTGAAGCTTTCTTT. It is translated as CASSYRGDTEAFF.

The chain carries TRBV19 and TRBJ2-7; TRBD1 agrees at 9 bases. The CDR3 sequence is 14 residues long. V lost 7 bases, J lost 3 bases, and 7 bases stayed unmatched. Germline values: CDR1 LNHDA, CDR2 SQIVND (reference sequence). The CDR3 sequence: CASTGQGSGYEQYF. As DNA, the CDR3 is TGTGCCAGTACCGGACAGGGGTCGGGCTACGAGCAGTACTTC.

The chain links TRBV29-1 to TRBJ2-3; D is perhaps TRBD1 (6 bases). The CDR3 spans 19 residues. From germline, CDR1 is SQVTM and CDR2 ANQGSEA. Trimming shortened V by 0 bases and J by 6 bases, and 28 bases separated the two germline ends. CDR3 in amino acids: CSVEDLPGTPKPEWDTQYF. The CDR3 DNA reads TGCAGCGTTGAAGATTTGCCCGGGACACCAAAACCGGAATGGGATACGCAGTATTTT.

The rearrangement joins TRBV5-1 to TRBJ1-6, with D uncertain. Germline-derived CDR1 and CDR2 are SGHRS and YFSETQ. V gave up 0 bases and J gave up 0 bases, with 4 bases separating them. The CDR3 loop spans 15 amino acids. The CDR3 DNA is TGCGCCAGCAGCTTGGTGGCCTCCTATAATTCACCCCTCCACTTT. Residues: CASSLVASYNSPLHF.

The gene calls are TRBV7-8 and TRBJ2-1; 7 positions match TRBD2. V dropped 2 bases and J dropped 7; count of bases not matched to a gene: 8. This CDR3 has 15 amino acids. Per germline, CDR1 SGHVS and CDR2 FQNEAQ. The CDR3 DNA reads TGTGCCAGCAGCTTACGGGGGGTCGCTGCGAATGAGCAGTTCTTC. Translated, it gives CASSLRGVAANEQFF.

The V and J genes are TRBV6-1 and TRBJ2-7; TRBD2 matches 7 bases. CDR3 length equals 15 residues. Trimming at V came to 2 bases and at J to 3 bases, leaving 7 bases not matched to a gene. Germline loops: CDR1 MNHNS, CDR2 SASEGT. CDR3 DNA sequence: TGTGCCAGCAGTGAACGTAGCGGGTCCTACTACGAGCAGTACTTC. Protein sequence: CASSERSGSYYEQYF.

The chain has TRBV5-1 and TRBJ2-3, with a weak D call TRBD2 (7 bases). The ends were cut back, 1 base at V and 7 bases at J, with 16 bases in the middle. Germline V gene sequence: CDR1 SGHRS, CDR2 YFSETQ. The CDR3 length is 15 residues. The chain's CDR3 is CASSLYPGEGYTQYF. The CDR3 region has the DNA TGCGCCAGCAGCTTGTACCCAGGGGAGGGATATACGCAGTATTTT.

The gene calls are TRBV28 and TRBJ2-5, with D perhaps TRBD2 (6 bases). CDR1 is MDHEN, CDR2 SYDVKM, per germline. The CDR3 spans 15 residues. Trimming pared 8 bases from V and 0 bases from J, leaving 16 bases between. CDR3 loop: CASRKTRGNQETQYF. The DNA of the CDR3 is TGTGCCAGCCGTAAAACGCGGGGTAACCAAGAGACCCAGTACTTC. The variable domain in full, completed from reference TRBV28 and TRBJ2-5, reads DVKVTQSSRYLVKRTGEKVFLECVQDMDHENMFWYRQDPGLGLRLIYFSYDVKMKEKGDIPEGYSVSREKKERFSLILESASTNQTSMYLCASRKTRGNQETQYFGPGTRLLVL.

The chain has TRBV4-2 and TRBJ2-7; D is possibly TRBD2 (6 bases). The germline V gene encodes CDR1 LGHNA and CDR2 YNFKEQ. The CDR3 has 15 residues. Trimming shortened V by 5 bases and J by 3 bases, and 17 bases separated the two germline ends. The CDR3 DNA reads TGTGCCAGCAGCGTCGGGGGAGCAGGTCTCTACGAGCAGTACTTC. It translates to CASSVGGAGLYEQYF.

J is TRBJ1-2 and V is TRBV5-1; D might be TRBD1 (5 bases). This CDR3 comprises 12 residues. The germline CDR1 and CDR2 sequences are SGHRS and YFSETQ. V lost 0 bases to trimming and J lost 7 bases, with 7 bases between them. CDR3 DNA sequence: TGCGCCAGCAGCTTGGATCAGGGTGGCTACACCTTC. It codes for CASSLDQGGYTF.

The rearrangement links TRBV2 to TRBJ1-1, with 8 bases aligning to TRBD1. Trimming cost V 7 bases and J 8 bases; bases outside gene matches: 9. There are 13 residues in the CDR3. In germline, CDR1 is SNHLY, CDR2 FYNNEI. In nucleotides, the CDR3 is TGTGCCAGCATCCATGACAGGGGCGGGGAAGCTTTCTTT. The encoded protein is CASIHDRGGEAFF. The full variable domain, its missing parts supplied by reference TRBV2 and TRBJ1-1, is EPEVTQTPSHQVTQMGQEVILRCVPISNHLYFYWYRQILGQKVEFLVSFYNNEISEKSEIFDDQFSVERPDGSNFTLKIRSTKLEDSAMYFCASIHDRGGEAFFGQGTRLTVV.

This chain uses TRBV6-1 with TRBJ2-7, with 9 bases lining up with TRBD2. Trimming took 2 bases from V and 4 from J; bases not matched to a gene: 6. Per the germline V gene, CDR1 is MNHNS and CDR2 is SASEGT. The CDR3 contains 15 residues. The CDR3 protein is CASSELASGMYEQYF. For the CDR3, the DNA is TGTGCCAGCAGTGAACTAGCTAGCGGGATGTACGAGCAGTACTTC.

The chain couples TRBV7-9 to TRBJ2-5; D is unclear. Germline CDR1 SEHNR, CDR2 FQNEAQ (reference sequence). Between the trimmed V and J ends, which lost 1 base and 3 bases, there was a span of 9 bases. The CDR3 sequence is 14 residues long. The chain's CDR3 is CASSLGVRKETQYF. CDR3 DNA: TGTGCCAGCAGCTTAGGGGTCAGGAAAGAGACCCAGTACTTC.

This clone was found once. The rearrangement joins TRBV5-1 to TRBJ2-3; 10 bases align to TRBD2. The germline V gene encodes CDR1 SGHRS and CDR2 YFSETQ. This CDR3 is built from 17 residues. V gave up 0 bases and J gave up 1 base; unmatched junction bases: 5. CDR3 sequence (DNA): TGCGCCAGCAGCTTGGCCTCGAGCGGGAGGGGCACAGATACGCAGTATTTT. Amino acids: CASSLASSGRGTDTQYF.

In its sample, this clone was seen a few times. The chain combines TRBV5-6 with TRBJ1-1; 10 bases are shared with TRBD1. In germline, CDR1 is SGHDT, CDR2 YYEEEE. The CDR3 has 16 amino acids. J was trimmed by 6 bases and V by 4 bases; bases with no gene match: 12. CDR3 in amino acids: CASSPVRTGGSAEAFF. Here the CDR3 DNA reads TGTGCCAGCAGCCCGGTGAGGACAGGGGGTTCGGCTGAAGCTTTCTTT.

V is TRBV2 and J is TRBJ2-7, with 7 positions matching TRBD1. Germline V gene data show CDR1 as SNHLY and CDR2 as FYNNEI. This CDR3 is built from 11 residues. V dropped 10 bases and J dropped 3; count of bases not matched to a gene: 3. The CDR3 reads CATGTVYEQYF. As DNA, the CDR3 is TGTGCCACCGGGACAGTCTACGAGCAGTACTTC.

The CDR3 loop is CASSWARGANTEAFF. CDR3 nucleotides: TGTGCCAGCAGCTGGGCCCGGGGGGCGAACACTGAAGCTTTCTTT. The V gene is TRBV5-4, the J gene TRBJ1-1, with a tentative D call TRBD1 (6 bases). Per the germline V gene, CDR1 is SGHNT and CDR2 is YYREEE (reference sequence). This CDR3 spans 15 amino acids. Trimming stripped 3 bases from V and 1 base from J, with 13 bases between.

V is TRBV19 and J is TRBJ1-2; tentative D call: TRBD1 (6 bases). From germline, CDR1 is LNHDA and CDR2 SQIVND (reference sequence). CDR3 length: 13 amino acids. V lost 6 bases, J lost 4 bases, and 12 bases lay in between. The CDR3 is CASRPRDTYGYTF. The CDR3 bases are TGTGCCAGTAGACCTCGGGACACCTATGGCTACACCTTC.